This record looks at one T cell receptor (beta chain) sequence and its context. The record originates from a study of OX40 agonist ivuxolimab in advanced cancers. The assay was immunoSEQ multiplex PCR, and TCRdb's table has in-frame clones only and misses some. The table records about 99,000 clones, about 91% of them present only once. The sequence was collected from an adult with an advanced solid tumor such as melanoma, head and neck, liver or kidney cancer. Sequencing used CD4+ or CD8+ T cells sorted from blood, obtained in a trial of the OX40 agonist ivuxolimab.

As DNA, the CDR3 is TGTGCCAGTACCGACAGGCGGGAGCTGTTTTTT. Translation gives CASTDRRELFF. This chain uses TRBV19 with TRBJ2-2; a possible D gene is TRBD1 (6 bases). V was pared by 7 bases and J by 9 bases, with 9 bases between. Germline V gives CDR1 LNHDA, CDR2 SQIVND (reference sequence). The CDR3 length is 11 residues.